This T cell receptor (beta chain) was documented in a study of blood T cells in healthy people across ages. Sample-barcoded 5' priming and a J-beta primer mix drove a second PCR of about 6 to 11 cycles. From the 5' RACE reads, TCRdb called clonotypes with MiXCR, one entry per CDR3 protein. The sample has around 970,000 distinct CDR3 sequences, 51% seen once; the top ten hold over 20%. This CDR3 is built from 15 residues. Trimming pared 3 bases from V and 4 bases from J, leaving 14 bases between. Sequencing was carried out using blood. The chain recombines TRBV12-3 or TRBV12-4 with TRBJ2-3; D is possibly TRBD2 (5 bases). The TCR was taken from an older woman in good health. CDR3 DNA sequence: TGTGCCAGCAGTTTCGGTCGAGCGGAATCAGATACGCAGTATTTT. Protein product: CASSFGRAESDTQYF.